The 29 T cell receptor beta chains given below trace back to one sample, sequenced in a study of post-analysis software for immune sequencing data. Study-wide results and caveats: With TRBV5-6, TRBV5-1 and TRBV20-1 included, about five TRBV segments were more frequent in patients than in controls.

No antigen has been identified for these receptors. cDNA libraries of TCR beta carried unique molecular identifiers. Each CDR3 protein is one row after TCRdb ran MiXCR on the PCR reads. Seen here are roughly 670,000 distinct CDR3 sequences, 55% to 60% observed once, and the top ten hold 11%. Material for sequencing was blood. Receptors originate from a girl aged 2-10 years with multiple sclerosis.

This clonotype occurred a few times. The CDR3 spells CASSLTGRGYTF. CDR3 nucleotides: TGTGCCAGCAGTTTGACAGGCCGAGGCTACACCTTC. J is TRBJ1-2 and V is TRBV27; TRBD1 is a possible D gene (6 bases). Per germline, CDR1 MNHEY and CDR2 SMNVEV (reference sequence). This CDR3 region has 12 residues. V dropped 3 bases and J dropped 8 bases, with 10 bases sitting between them.

The sample holds a few counts of this clonotype. The genes are TRBV12-3 or TRBV12-4 and TRBJ2-7; 7 bases are shared with TRBD1. After removal of 1 base from V and 0 bases from J, the junction contained 3 bases not matched to a gene. The CDR3 spans 15 residues. The CDR3 DNA follows: TGTGCCAGCAGTTTAGAAAGGGACAGCTCCTACGAGCAGTACTTC. Translating it yields CASSLERDSSYEQYF.

The V gene is TRBV20-1, the J gene TRBJ2-3, with 12 bases aligning to TRBD2. Germline CDR1 reads DFQATT; CDR2 reads SNEGSKA (reference sequence). This CDR3 region has 15 residues. The V gene end was trimmed by 3 bases and the J gene end by 6 bases; junction bases not matched to a gene: 7. The DNA of the CDR3 is TGCAGTGCTAGCGGGGCTAGCGGGAGGGCGGATACGCAGTATTTT. Encoded protein: CSASGASGRADTQYF.

The rearrangement joins TRBV24-1 to TRBJ2-1, with 7 bases fitting TRBD1. V shed 6 bases, J shed 4 bases, and the junction held 5 bases outside the gene matches. Germline V CDR1 and CDR2: KGHDR, SFDVKD. CDR3 length: 14 amino acids. In nucleotides, the CDR3 is TGTGCCACCAGTCCAACAGGGGTTTACAATGAGCAGTTCTTC. Amino acids: CATSPTGVYNEQFF.

The chain links TRBV21-1 to TRBJ2-5; the table's D call TRBD1 went unverified against the DNA. The end of the DNA aligns better with TRBJ2-7, so the J call may be wrong. TRBV21-1 is termed a pseudogene. The CDR3 consists of 18 residues. The DNA of the CDR3 is TGTGCCAGCAGGTCTTCTACCGCCAGGGGACATTCTCCCTACGAGCAGTACTTC. Protein product: CASRSSTARGHSPYEQYF.

The chain employs TRBV9 and TRBJ2-1, with 9 bases lining up with TRBD2. Per germline, CDR1 SGDLS and CDR2 YYNGEE. The CDR3 runs to 16 residues. V was pared by 0 bases and J by 1 base, with 2 bases of the junction left unmatched. The CDR3 DNA reads TGTGCCAGCAGCGTAGTCGGACTAGCGTCCTACAATGAGCAGTTCTTC. Its translation is CASSVVGLASYNEQFF.

The chain employs TRBV5-1 and TRBJ1-2, with 12 bases matching TRBD1. V trimming: 9 bases; J trimming: 8 bases; junction bases outside the gene matches: 11. The CDR3 extends over 14 amino acids. Germline values: CDR1 SGHRS, CDR2 YFSETQ. The CDR3 sequence: CATALGQGAWGYTF. As DNA, the CDR3 is TGCGCCACCGCGCTGGGACAGGGGGCGTGGGGCTACACCTTC.

This rearrangement joins TRBV7-8 to TRBJ1-4; 8 positions agree with TRBD1. Germline trimming cut 2 bases from V and 2 bases from J; bases unmatched to any gene: 4. Germline V gene sequence: CDR1 SGHVS, CDR2 FQNEAQ. The CDR3 extends over 16 amino acids. The CDR3 loop is CASSLQGARTNEKLFF. The CDR3 DNA is TGTGCCAGCAGCTTACAGGGGGCGCGCACTAATGAAAAACTGTTTTTT.

There are a few counts of this clonotype. The V gene is TRBV29-1, the J gene TRBJ1-1; D gene unclear. The CDR3 contains 14 residues. In germline, CDR1 is SQVTM, CDR2 ANQGSEA. V was clipped by 3 bases and J by 1 base, with 12 bases between them. The DNA for the CDR3 is TGCAGCGTTGACCCCGGCGGACCGAACACTGAAGCTTTCTTT. This sequence encodes CSVDPGGPNTEAFF.

This clonotype was seen just once. V is TRBV20-1 and J is TRBJ2-1, with 7 bases matching TRBD1. Trimming took 3 bases from V and 6 from J; bases not matched to a gene: 8. The CDR3 runs to 14 residues. From germline, CDR1 is DFQATT and CDR2 SNEGSKA (reference sequence). The CDR3 DNA is TGCAGTGCTAGCGACAGGGTGGTTAGCAATGAGCAGTTCTTC. Translated: CSASDRVVSNEQFF.

The chain couples TRBV29-1 to TRBJ2-2; 12 bases align to TRBD2. Trimming cost V 3 bases and J 6 bases; bases outside gene matches: 11. CDR1 is SQVTM, CDR2 ANQGSEA, per germline. This CDR3 is 17 amino acids long. CDR3: CSVERLRTSGAPGELFF. Written as DNA, the CDR3 is TGCAGCGTTGAGAGACTTAGGACTAGCGGGGCCCCCGGGGAGCTGTTTTTT.

This clonotype was found a few times. V is TRBV12-3 or TRBV12-4 and J is TRBJ2-1, with TRBD2 matching 10 bases. The trim removed 3 bases at V and 9 bases at J, leaving 8 bases unmatched. The CDR3 runs 15 residues. CDR3 amino acids: CASSFRSGRAVEQFF. CDR3 sequence (DNA): TGTGCCAGCAGTTTTCGGAGCGGGAGGGCCGTTGAGCAGTTCTTC.

V usage is TRBV4-3 and J usage is TRBJ2-3; no clear D. This CDR3 comprises 13 residues. Between the trimmed V and J ends, which lost 1 base and 5 bases, there was a span of 7 bases. The germline V gene encodes CDR1 LGHNA and CDR2 YSLEER. As DNA, the CDR3 is TGCGCCAGCAGCCAAGGGTACGGAGATACGCAGTATTTT. Encoded protein: CASSQGYGDTQYF.

This rearrangement joins TRBV7-6 to TRBJ2-1, with 15 bases that match TRBD2. The CDR3 runs 18 residues. The V and J ends lost 1 base and 7 bases, in that order; junction bases with no gene match: 8. CDR1 and CDR2 from the germline V gene are SGHVS and FNYEAQ. Here the CDR3 DNA reads TGTGCCAGCAGCTTAGGGACTAGCGGGGGGGCCAATATGAATGAGCAGTTCTTC. Residues: CASSLGTSGGANMNEQFF.

The gene calls are TRBV29-1 and TRBJ2-7; possible D gene TRBD2, 7 bases. This CDR3 has 14 amino acids. CDR1 and CDR2 (germline): SQVTM, ANQGSEA. Trimming removed 7 bases at V and 7 bases at J, with 23 bases between. The CDR3 here is CSARRGGIGNEQYF. CDR3 in DNA: TGCAGCGCCCGGAGGGGGGGGATCGGCAATGAGCAGTACTTC.

The CDR3 reads CASSWDPSGYEQYF. DNA of the CDR3: TGTGCCAGCAGCTGGGACCCCAGTGGGTACGAGCAGTACTTC. The V and J genes are TRBV5-6 and TRBJ2-7, with D perhaps assigned TRBD1 or TRBD2 (5 bases each). Trimming stripped 3 bases from V and 4 bases from J, with 14 bases between. There are 14 residues in the CDR3. Germline V lookup: CDR1 SGHDT, CDR2 YYEEEE. Combining the CDR3 with reference TRBV5-6 and TRBJ2-7 gives the whole variable domain DAGVTQSPTHLIKTRGQQVTLRCSPKSGHDTVSWYQQALGQGPQFIFQYYEEEERQRGNFPDRFSGHQFPNYSSELNVNALLLGDSALYLCASSWDPSGYEQYFGPGTRLTVT.

The table lists this clonotype with a few counts. The gene calls are TRBV7-6 and TRBJ1-6, with 7 bases aligning to TRBD1. V lost 4 bases, J lost 10 bases, and 10 bases stayed unmatched. In germline, CDR1 is SGHVS, CDR2 FNYEAQ. This CDR3 spans 15 amino acids. CDR3 loop: CASSSSTGDGSPLHF. DNA of the CDR3: TGTGCCAGCAGCTCATCTACAGGGGACGGATCACCCCTCCACTTT.

The rearrangement joins TRBV10-2 to TRBJ2-1; possible D gene TRBD2, 7 bases. CDR3 length: 15 amino acids. Germline CDR1 and CDR2: WSHSY and SAAADI. V was shortened by 7 bases and J by 4 bases, with 17 bases between the two germline ends. The CDR3 DNA follows: TGCGCCAGCAAGGGGGGGACGACGCCGTACAATGAGCAGTTCTTC. Translation gives CASKGGTTPYNEQFF.

The chain couples TRBV29-1 to TRBJ2-5; possibly TRBD2 for D (6 bases). The germline V gene has CDR1 SQVTM and CDR2 ANQGSEA. Trimming stripped 4 bases from V and 5 bases from J, with 8 bases between. The CDR3 loop spans 11 amino acids. CDR3 sequence (DNA): TGCAGCGTTGGGACTAAGGAGACCCAGTACTTC. This sequence encodes CSVGTKETQYF.

The gene calls are TRBV29-1 and TRBJ1-4; D call uncertain. Germline CDR1 SQVTM, CDR2 ANQGSEA. The CDR3 covers 14 residues. With 3 bases removed from V and 8 bases from J, the gap between germline ends came to 16 bases. The CDR3 sequence is CSVDGGGLREKLFF. The CDR3 DNA reads TGCAGCGTTGATGGCGGCGGGCTGCGGGAAAAACTGTTTTTT.

This chain joins TRBV5-1 and TRBJ2-7; 7 bases line up with TRBD1. The germline V gene encodes CDR1 SGHRS and CDR2 YFSETQ. J lost 4 bases, V lost 3 bases, and 7 bases had no gene match. CDR3 size: 14 residues. CDR3: CASSSRDSEYEQYF. The CDR3 DNA follows: TGCGCCAGCAGCTCACGGGACAGTGAGTACGAGCAGTACTTC.

This clonotype turned up a few times. This chain joins TRBV5-1 and TRBJ2-7; D tentatively reads TRBD1 or TRBD2 (7 bases each). V gave up 0 bases and J gave up 1 base, with 14 bases separating them. The V gene's germline CDR1 is SGHRS and CDR2 YFSETQ. The CDR3 is 16 amino acids. CDR3 amino acids: CASSLAAGGLSYEQYF. DNA for the CDR3: TGCGCCAGCAGCTTGGCGGCAGGGGGACTATCCTACGAGCAGTACTTC.

The sample holds a few counts of this clonotype. The V call is TRBV6-5, the J call TRBJ2-2, with D perhaps TRBD1 (6 bases). V was clipped by 6 bases and J by 6 bases, with 14 bases between them. Germline CDR1 reads MNHEY; CDR2 reads SVGAGI. The length of the CDR3 is 14 residues. The CDR3 DNA follows: TGTGCCAGCAGGCCCCAAGGGGGTGCCGGGGAGCTGTTTTTT. It translates to CASRPQGGAGELFF.

In this sample, this clonotype turned up a few times. The genes are TRBV5-4 and TRBJ1-5; unclear D gene. This CDR3 spans 15 amino acids. Between the trimmed V and J ends, which lost 4 bases and 5 bases, there was a span of 16 bases. Germline loops: CDR1 SGHNT, CDR2 YYREEE (reference sequence). The CDR3 sequence is CASSTTPARDQPQHF. The CDR3, as DNA: TGTGCCAGCAGCACGACACCAGCGAGAGATCAGCCCCAGCATTTT.

V gene TRBV7-9 combines with J gene TRBJ2-1; TRBD2 matches 8 bases. Germline CDR1 is SEHNR and CDR2 is FQNEAQ (reference sequence). The CDR3 sequence is 14 residues long. After removal of 4 bases from V and 15 bases from J, the junction contained 14 bases not matched to a gene. The CDR3 sequence: CASSSGTSTENPFF. The CDR3 nucleotides are TGTGCCAGCAGCTCGGGGACTAGTACGGAGAATCCGTTCTTC.

V gene TRBV12-3 or TRBV12-4 combines with J gene TRBJ1-6; D unresolved. Trimming removed 5 bases at V and 4 bases at J, with 9 bases between. The CDR3 length is 14 residues. The CDR3 loop is CASSHDNYNSPLHF. DNA for the CDR3: TGTGCCAGCAGTCACGACAATTATAATTCACCCCTCCACTTT.

The chain has TRBV20-1 and TRBJ1-2; TRBD1 agrees at 7 bases. Losses at the gene ends were 5 bases for V and 1 base for J; bases not matched to a gene: 10. CDR3 size: 15 residues. Germline V CDR1 and CDR2: DFQATT, SNEGSKA (reference sequence). The CDR3 DNA is TGCAGTGCTTCTCAACAGGGGATAATTAACTATGGCTACACCTTC. It codes for CSASQQGIINYGYTF.

The gene calls are TRBV20-1 and TRBJ1-2; 8 nucleotides agree with TRBD1. CDR1 is DFQATT and CDR2 is SNEGSKA in the germline V gene (reference sequence). The CDR3 covers 12 residues. J was trimmed by 9 bases and V by 1 base; bases with no gene match: 4. CDR3 nucleotide sequence: TGCAGTGCTAGAGGGACAGGGTTTAGCTACACCTTC. Translation: CSARGTGFSYTF.

V usage is TRBV7-9 and J usage is TRBJ1-2; D unresolved. The V end lost 4 bases, the J end lost 5 bases, and 14 bases lay between the germline ends. The CDR3 sequence is 14 residues long. Germline CDR1 and CDR2: SEHNR and FQNEAQ (reference sequence). The CDR3: CASSSSGSDYGYTF. The CDR3 DNA reads TGTGCCAGCAGCTCATCGGGCAGCGATTATGGCTACACCTTC.